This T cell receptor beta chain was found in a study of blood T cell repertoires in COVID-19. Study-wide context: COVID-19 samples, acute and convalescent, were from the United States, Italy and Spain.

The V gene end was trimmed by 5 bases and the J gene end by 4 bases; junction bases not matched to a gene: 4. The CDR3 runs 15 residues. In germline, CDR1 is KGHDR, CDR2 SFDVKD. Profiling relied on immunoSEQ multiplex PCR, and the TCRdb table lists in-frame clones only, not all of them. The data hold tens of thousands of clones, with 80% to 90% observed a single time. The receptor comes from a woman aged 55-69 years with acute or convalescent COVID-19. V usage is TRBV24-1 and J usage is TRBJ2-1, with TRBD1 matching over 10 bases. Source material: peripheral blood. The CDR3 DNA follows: TGTGCCACCAGTGTTGGGACAGGGGCTTACAATGAGCAGTTCTTC. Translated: CATSVGTGAYNEQFF.